A selection of T cell receptor beta chains follows, all from one sample in a study of CD8+CD57+ T cells in acquired aplastic anemia. TCRdb fed the reads into MiXCR, producing one record per CDR3 protein. The sample has around 200,000 distinct CDR3 sequences, about 53% seen once. The sample consisted of sorted CD4+, CD8+, or CD8+CD57+ T cells (not recorded which) from PBMCs. The source of these receptors is a human donor in good health, serving as a control. The CDR3 runs from the conserved cysteine through the conserved F or W. Fields, in order: D gene, CDR3 length, V gene, clone size, J gene, CDR3 DNA, CDR3 protein. D genes are given only for firm matches. Size is omitted from some rows. Given values are once, few, many or a class for expanded clones.

D gene: .
CDR3 length: 13
V gene: TRBV28
clone size: many
J gene: TRBJ1-5
CDR3 DNA: TGTGCCAGCACAACAGACAACAATCAGCCCCAGCATTTT
CDR3 protein: CASTTDNNQPQHF

D gene: TRBD1
CDR3 length: 15
V gene: TRBV7-2
clone size: many
J gene: TRBJ2-5
CDR3 DNA: TGTGCCAGCAGCAATCCGGGACAGGGACGTGAGACCCAGTACTTC
CDR3 protein: CASSNPGQGRETQYF

D gene: .
CDR3 length: 14
V gene: TRBV18
clone size: few
J gene: TRBJ1-1
CDR3 DNA: TGTGCCAGCCGGTTCGGGGGGCTCGGTGGTGAAGCTTTCTTT
CDR3 protein: CASRFGGLGGEAFF

D gene: TRBD1
CDR3 length: 16
V gene: TRBV9
clone size: many
J gene: TRBJ1-1
CDR3 DNA: TGTGCCAGCAGCGGGGGACAGAATTCAAGGGACACTGAAGCTTTCTTT
CDR3 protein: CASSGGQNSRDTEAFF

D gene: TRBD1
CDR3 length: 17
V gene: TRBV19
clone size: .
J gene: TRBJ1-2
CDR3 DNA: TGCGCCAGTAGTATCCGCGGGGGGACAGGGGGCGACTATGGCTACACCTTC
CDR3 protein: CASSIRGGTGGDYGYTF

D gene: .
CDR3 length: 14
V gene: TRBV7-2
clone size: .
J gene: TRBJ1-3
CDR3 DNA: TGTGCCAGCAGCTCAGGGGCCCCTGGAAACACCATATATTTT
CDR3 protein: CASSSGAPGNTIYF

D gene: .
CDR3 length: 16
V gene: TRBV29-1
clone size: .
J gene: TRBJ1-2
CDR3 DNA: TGCGGCGTCGACAGTCGACGTGACCGCTCTAACTATGGCTATACCTTC
CDR3 protein: CGVDSRRDRSNYGYTF

D gene: TRBD2
CDR3 length: 17
V gene: TRBV4-1
clone size: .
J gene: TRBJ2-5
CDR3 DNA: TGCGCCAGCAGCCAACGCCCCGGACTAGGACGGAGGGAGACCCAGTACTTC
CDR3 protein: CASSQRPGLGRRETQYF

D gene: .
CDR3 length: 13
V gene: TRBV7-2
clone size: few
J gene: TRBJ2-7
CDR3 DNA: TGTGCCAGCAGCCCAGTGGGCAGCTACGAGCAGTACTTC
CDR3 protein: CASSPVGSYEQYF

D gene: TRBD1
CDR3 length: 15
V gene: TRBV19
clone size: once
J gene: TRBJ2-5
CDR3 DNA: TGTGCCAGTAGTGTCGGGACAGCGTTCCAAGAGACCCAGTACTTC
CDR3 protein: CASSVGTAFQETQYF

D gene: TRBD1
CDR3 length: 16
V gene: TRBV20-1
clone size: .
J gene: TRBJ1-2
CDR3 DNA: TGCAGTGCTAGAGAAGGGACAGGGGACTCTGGCTATGGCTACACCTTC
CDR3 protein: CSAREGTGDSGYGYTF

D gene: .
CDR3 length: 13
V gene: TRBV9
clone size: .
J gene: TRBJ1-1
CDR3 DNA: TGTGCCAGCAGCCCCAGGACAGAGACTGAAGCTTTCTTT
CDR3 protein: CASSPRTETEAFF

D gene: TRBD2
CDR3 length: 14
V gene: TRBV20-1
clone size: few
J gene: TRBJ2-5
CDR3 DNA: TGCAGTGCTAGCAGGACTAGCGGGGAAGAGACCCAGTACTTC
CDR3 protein: CSASRTSGEETQYF

D gene: .
CDR3 length: 15
V gene: TRBV7-2
clone size: .
J gene: TRBJ2-1
CDR3 DNA: TGTGCCAGCAGCTTAGGTCCCGCGGGGTACAATGAGCAGTTCTTC
CDR3 protein: CASSLGPAGYNEQFF

D gene: .
CDR3 length: 15
V gene: TRBV7-8
clone size: .
J gene: TRBJ2-7
CDR3 DNA: TGCGCCAGTAGCCAGGACCCGCAGGGGATTTACGGGCAGTACTTC
CDR3 protein: CASSQDPQGIYGQYF

D gene: TRBD2
CDR3 length: 15
V gene: TRBV10-3
clone size: .
J gene: TRBJ2-3
CDR3 DNA: TGTGCCATCAGTGACGGTAGCGGGTCCACAGATACGCAGTATTTT
CDR3 protein: CAISDGSGSTDTQYF

D gene: .
CDR3 length: 13
V gene: TRBV6-1
clone size: many
J gene: TRBJ2-4
CDR3 DNA: TGTGCCAGCAGTGAAGATAGTGGGAACATTCAGTACTTC
CDR3 protein: CASSEDSGNIQYF

D gene: TRBD1
CDR3 length: 17
V gene: TRBV19
clone size: .
J gene: TRBJ2-7
CDR3 DNA: TGTGCCAGTAGTACTCGTTCCGGGACAGGGGTCTCCTACGAGCAGTACTTC
CDR3 protein: CASSTRSGTGVSYEQYF

D gene: .
CDR3 length: 13
V gene: TRBV3-1
clone size: many
J gene: TRBJ1-2
CDR3 DNA: TGTGCCAGCAGCCAACAGGGCAGCTATGGCTACACCTTC
CDR3 protein: CASSQQGSYGYTF

D gene: .
CDR3 length: 16
V gene: TRBV2
clone size: many
J gene: TRBJ1-2
CDR3 DNA: TGTGCCAGCAGTGAGTTGCCCCCTGAAGCTAACTATGGCTACACCTTC
CDR3 protein: CASSELPPEANYGYTF

D gene: .
CDR3 length: 14
V gene: TRBV19
clone size: once
J gene: TRBJ1-5
CDR3 DNA: TGTGCCAGCCGCCCCCCCGGGACATATCAGCCCCAGCATTTT
CDR3 protein: CASRPPGTYQPQHF

D gene: .
CDR3 length: 14
V gene: TRBV20-1
clone size: few
J gene: TRBJ2-7
CDR3 DNA: TGCAGTGCTAATTCCCGGGACGGGATCTACGAGCAGTACTTC
CDR3 protein: CSANSRDGIYEQYF

D gene: .
CDR3 length: 16
V gene: TRBV2
clone size: .
J gene: TRBJ1-5
CDR3 DNA: TGTGCCAGCAGGCGATGGGACACCGATAGCAATCAGCCCCAGCATTTT
CDR3 protein: CASRRWDTDSNQPQHF

D gene: TRBD2
CDR3 length: 22
V gene: TRBV10-3
clone size: few
J gene: TRBJ2-1
CDR3 DNA: TGTGCCAGCAGCCAAGATGGCCTTCGTAGCGGGGGGGCGTCCGGCTCCTACAATGAGCAGTTCTTC
CDR3 protein: CASSQDGLRSGGASGSYNEQFF

D gene: TRBD2
CDR3 length: 14
V gene: TRBV5-1
clone size: .
J gene: TRBJ2-7
CDR3 DNA: TGCGCCAGCAGCCGGGCTAGCGGGGTCTACGAGCAGTACTTC
CDR3 protein: CASSRASGVYEQYF

D gene: .
CDR3 length: 13
V gene: TRBV20-1
clone size: .
J gene: TRBJ1-1
CDR3 DNA: TGCAGTGCTAGAAAGAGCTTGAACACTGAAGCTTTCTTT
CDR3 protein: CSARKSLNTEAFF

D gene: TRBD1
CDR3 length: 14
V gene: TRBV10-3
clone size: .
J gene: TRBJ2-1
CDR3 DNA: TGTGCCATCAGAACCGGGACAGGGATCAGTGAGCAGTTCTTC
CDR3 protein: CAIRTGTGISEQFF

D gene: .
CDR3 length: 13
V gene: TRBV6-6
clone size: .
J gene: TRBJ2-7
CDR3 DNA: TGTGCCATAAACAGGGATGGCTCCTACGAGCAGTACTTC
CDR3 protein: CAINRDGSYEQYF

D gene: .
CDR3 length: 15
V gene: TRBV9
clone size: many
J gene: TRBJ1-3
CDR3 DNA: TGTGCCAGCAGCGTAGATTCGGGCTCTGGAAACACCATATATTTT
CDR3 protein: CASSVDSGSGNTIYF

D gene: TRBD1
CDR3 length: 15
V gene: TRBV5-4
clone size: .
J gene: TRBJ1-6
CDR3 DNA: TGTGCCAGCAGCTTGTGGGGGACAGGGAATTCACCCCTCCACTTT
CDR3 protein: CASSLWGTGNSPLHF

D gene: TRBD1
CDR3 length: 16
V gene: TRBV5-4
clone size: .
J gene: TRBJ2-2
CDR3 DNA: TGTGCCAGCAGCGAAGGGGGCCTACGGGCAAACGGGGAGCTGTTTTTT
CDR3 protein: CASSEGGLRANGELFF

D gene: .
CDR3 length: 15
V gene: TRBV7-9
clone size: many
J gene: TRBJ1-2
CDR3 DNA: TGTGCCAGCAGCTTACCATGGAGGGATAACTATGGCTACACCTTC
CDR3 protein: CASSLPWRDNYGYTF

D gene: .
CDR3 length: 16
V gene: TRBV19
clone size: .
J gene: TRBJ1-4
CDR3 DNA: TGTGCCAGTAGTACAAGCCGATTTACAACTAATGAAAAACTGTTTTTT
CDR3 protein: CASSTSRFTTNEKLFF

D gene: .
CDR3 length: 15
V gene: TRBV4-3
clone size: .
J gene: TRBJ2-2
CDR3 DNA: TGCGCCAGCAGCCAAGATTACACTGACGCCGGGGGGCTGTTTTTT
CDR3 protein: CASSQDYTDAGGLFF

D gene: .
CDR3 length: 15
V gene: TRBV19
clone size: many
J gene: TRBJ1-6
CDR3 DNA: TGTGCCAGTTGTAAGCAGAGGGGGTGGAATTCACCCCTCCACTTT
CDR3 protein: CASCKQRGWNSPLHF

D gene: .
CDR3 length: 14
V gene: TRBV12-3/TRBV12-4
clone size: few
J gene: TRBJ1-6
CDR3 DNA: TGTGCCAGCAGTGTGACGGTCGTAGGCTCACCCCTCCACTTT
CDR3 protein: CASSVTVVGSPLHF

D gene: TRBD2
CDR3 length: 17
V gene: TRBV15
clone size: .
J gene: TRBJ2-3
CDR3 DNA: TGTGCCACCAGCAGAGATCGTAGACTAGCGGGGGGATATACGCAGTATTTT
CDR3 protein: CATSRDRRLAGGYTQYF

D gene: .
CDR3 length: 15
V gene: TRBV29-1
clone size: .
J gene: TRBJ2-3
CDR3 DNA: TGCAGCGTTGAGTTGCAGGGGTGGAGCACAGATACGCAGTATTTT
CDR3 protein: CSVELQGWSTDTQYF

D gene: .
CDR3 length: 15
V gene: TRBV7-9
clone size: .
J gene: TRBJ1-4
CDR3 DNA: TGTGCCAGCAGCCTATACCTACCAACTAATGAAAAACTGTTTTTT
CDR3 protein: CASSLYLPTNEKLFF

D gene: .
CDR3 length: 15
V gene: TRBV19
clone size: once
J gene: TRBJ1-6
CDR3 DNA: TGTGCCAGTAGTGGGGGACGGAACTATAATTCACCCCTCCACTTT
CDR3 protein: CASSGGRNYNSPLHF

D gene: .
CDR3 length: 13
V gene: TRBV10-3
clone size: .
J gene: TRBJ2-7
CDR3 DNA: TGTGCCATCAGTGAGTCGAACCGCTACGAGCAGTACTTC
CDR3 protein: CAISESNRYEQYF

D gene: TRBD1
CDR3 length: 15
V gene: TRBV20-1
clone size: .
J gene: TRBJ2-7
CDR3 DNA: TGCAGTGCTAGAGATCCCGGACAGGGGGGTTACGAGCAGTACTTC
CDR3 protein: CSARDPGQGGYEQYF

D gene: TRBD1
CDR3 length: 14
V gene: TRBV6-1
clone size: many
J gene: TRBJ1-4
CDR3 DNA: TGTGCCAGCAGTGCCACAGGGGGGGGGGAAAAACTGTTTTTT
CDR3 protein: CASSATGGGEKLFF

D gene: .
CDR3 length: 15
V gene: TRBV7-2
clone size: .
J gene: TRBJ1-5
CDR3 DNA: TGTGCCAGCAGCACACGACAGGTGTGGGGTCAGCCCCAGCATTTT
CDR3 protein: CASSTRQVWGQPQHF

D gene: TRBD2
CDR3 length: 16
V gene: TRBV2
clone size: .
J gene: TRBJ2-7
CDR3 DNA: TGTGCCAGCAGTTTAGGCCGCTCTAGCGGGGGGGCGGAACAGTACTTC
CDR3 protein: CASSLGRSSGGAEQYF

D gene: TRBD1
CDR3 length: 18
V gene: TRBV6-1
clone size: many
J gene: TRBJ1-6
CDR3 DNA: TGTGCCAGCTCCCGAAGTAGGACAGGGACCGGTGGGAATTCACCCCTCCACTTT
CDR3 protein: CASSRSRTGTGGNSPLHF

D gene: TRBD2
CDR3 length: 16
V gene: TRBV7-8
clone size: .
J gene: TRBJ2-5
CDR3 DNA: TGTGCCAGCAGCCCCAGGGGACTAGCGGTAGCAGAGACCCAGTACTTC
CDR3 protein: CASSPRGLAVAETQYF

D gene: TRBD1
CDR3 length: 19
V gene: TRBV6-2/TRBV6-3
clone size: .
J gene: TRBJ2-2
CDR3 DNA: TGTGCCAGCAGTTATTATCCCGGGACAGGGGGCGCCCGGACCGGGGAGCTGTTTTTT
CDR3 protein: CASSYYPGTGGARTGELFF

D gene: TRBD1
CDR3 length: 12
V gene: TRBV6-2/TRBV6-3
clone size: many
J gene: TRBJ2-5
CDR3 DNA: TGTGCCAGCTACGACAGGGCAGCGACCCAGTACTTC
CDR3 protein: CASYDRAATQYF

D gene: .
CDR3 length: 16
V gene: TRBV14
clone size: many
J gene: TRBJ2-3
CDR3 DNA: TGTGCCAGCAGCCAAGAACGGCAGGGTGGGACAGATACGCAGTATTTT
CDR3 protein: CASSQERQGGTDTQYF